This T cell receptor beta chain was found in a study of graft-versus-host responses after intestinal transplantation. Repertoires were generated with immunoSEQ multiplex PCR, while TCRdb's copy carries only in-frame clones and drops some. The sample holds roughly 34,000 clones; roughly 94% are singletons and the top ten take 0.2% to 0.25%. This clone appeared once. Its matching antigen is unknown. CDR1 and CDR2 from the germline V gene are MGHDK and SYGVNS. Unmatched junction bases numbered 10, after V lost 5 bases and J lost 1 base. This CDR3 is 17 amino acids long. The genes are TRBV25-1 and TRBJ2-3, with 9 bases that match TRBD1. Sample: unstimulated CD4+ T cells sorted from spleen or lymph node cells, taken before transplant. This TCR was recovered from a human donor who was the organ donor for an intestinal transplant. This chain's CDR3 is CASSIHRGRGGTDTQYF. As DNA, the CDR3 is TGTGCCAGCAGTATCCACAGGGGGCGCGGTGGCACAGATACGCAGTATTTT. The variable domain in full, completed from reference TRBV25-1 and TRBJ2-3, reads EADIYQTPRYLVIGTGKKITLECSQTMGHDKMYWYQQDPGMELHLIHYSYGVNSTEKGDLSSESTVSRIRTEHFPLTLESARPSHTSQYLCASSIHRGRGGTDTQYFGPGTRLTVL.